These 15 T cell receptor beta chains came from one sample sequenced in a study of cytomegalovirus exposure and HLA in healthy donors. Amplification used 60 Vbeta primers and 13 Jbeta primers. Clones were read by immunoSEQ multiplex PCR, and TCRdb kept only the in-frame ones, dropping some. The table lists 200,000 or so clones, about 90% of them singletons. Sequencing was done on a sample of PBMCs. Receptors were obtained from a girl under three years old in good health and CMV-seronegative.

This clone came up a few times. This rearrangement joins TRBV19 to TRBJ1-1; D is undetermined. The CDR3 extends over 15 amino acids. Trimming pared 7 bases from V and 5 bases from J, leaving 20 bases between. The germline V gene has CDR1 LNHDA and CDR2 SQIVND (reference sequence). CDR3 in amino acids: CASTIGGQSGTEAFF. The CDR3, as DNA: TGTGCCAGTACCATCGGAGGGCAATCGGGGACTGAAGCTTTCTTT.

CDR3: CASSIAAGGGDTQYF. The DNA of the CDR3 is TGTGCCAGTAGTATAGCGGCGGGAGGAGGAGATACGCAGTATTTT. The chain links TRBV19 to TRBJ2-3; 8 bases agree with TRBD2. V shed 1 base and J 5 bases; nucleotides not matched to a gene: 5. The length of the CDR3 is 15 residues. Germline values: CDR1 LNHDA, CDR2 SQIVND (reference sequence).

The rearrangement joins TRBV9 to TRBJ2-7; 8 bases agree with TRBD1. The CDR3 extends over 14 amino acids. In germline, CDR1 is SGDLS, CDR2 YYNGEE. V lost 8 bases, J lost 2 bases, and 9 bases stayed unmatched. The CDR3 DNA follows: TGTGCCAGAGAACTGACAGGGGTTACCTACGAGCAGTACTTC. Residues: CARELTGVTYEQYF.

The chain employs TRBV10-1 and TRBJ1-3, with D maybe TRBD1 (6 bases). Germline V gives CDR1 WNHNN, CDR2 SYGVQD (reference sequence). Trimming took 8 bases from V and 3 from J, leaving 17 bases between them. The CDR3 contains 15 residues. The CDR3: CASGLLTGIGNTIYF. Here the CDR3 DNA reads TGCGCCAGCGGACTTCTAACAGGGATTGGAAACACCATATATTTT.

In its sample, this clone was seen once. The chain carries TRBV11-2 and TRBJ1-6; possible D gene TRBD1, 6 bases. Trimming shortened V by 1 base and J by 6 bases, and 7 bases separated the two germline ends. The CDR3 sequence is 14 residues long. Germline V lookup: CDR1 SGHAT, CDR2 FQNNGV. The DNA for the CDR3 is TGTGCCAGCAGCTTAGGGACAGTTAATTCACCCCTCCACTTT. Protein sequence: CASSLGTVNSPLHF.

This chain links TRBV7-9 with TRBJ1-1; D is perhaps TRBD1 (5 bases). Trimming shortened V by 8 bases and J by 5 bases, and 21 bases separated the two germline ends. The germline V gene has CDR1 SEHNR and CDR2 FQNEAQ (reference sequence). CDR3 size: 15 residues. CDR3 in amino acids: CASQTWAGRETEAFF. In DNA, the CDR3 is TGTGCCAGCCAGACCTGGGCAGGGAGGGAAACTGAAGCTTTCTTT.

The rearrangement joins TRBV21-1 to TRBJ2-7; the table calls TRBD2, which could not be checked here. TRBV21-1 is given as a pseudogene. This CDR3 spans 17 amino acids. Written as DNA, the CDR3 is TGTGCCAGCAGCGGGGAACTAGCGGGAGGGCCCATCTACGAGCAGTACTTC. Its translation: CASSGELAGGPIYEQYF.

J is TRBJ1-1 and V is TRBV5-1, with D possibly being TRBD1 (5 bases). The CDR3 is made up of 14 amino acids. Germline loops: CDR1 SGHRS, CDR2 YFSETQ. The germline V and J ends were trimmed by 4 bases and 1 base, with 11 bases remaining between them. This chain's CDR3 is CASSTGPENTEAFF. The CDR3 region has the DNA TGCGCCAGCAGCACAGGACCCGAGAACACTGAAGCTTTCTTT. The full variable domain, in which reference TRBV5-1 and TRBJ1-1 provide the parts outside the CDR3, is KAGVTQTPRYLIKTRGQQVTLSCSPISGHRSVSWYQQTPGQGLQFLFEYFSETQRNKGNFPGRFSGRQFSNSRSEMNVSTLELGDSALYLCASSTGPENTEAFFGQGTRLTVV.

The chain uses TRBV6-6 and TRBJ1-6, with 9 bases aligning to TRBD1. V shed 5 bases, J shed 7 bases, and the junction held 3 bases outside the gene matches. CDR3 length: 14 residues. Germline-derived CDR1 and CDR2 are MNHNY and SVGAGI (reference sequence). In nucleotides, the CDR3 is TGTGCCAGCAGTCCGACAGGGGGAAATTCACCCCTCCACTTT. The encoded protein is CASSPTGGNSPLHF.

The V call is TRBV2, the J call TRBJ2-7; TRBD2 is a possible D gene (5 bases). The CDR3 length is 14 residues. Germline CDR1 SNHLY, CDR2 FYNNEI. Trimming pared 6 bases from V and 0 bases from J, leaving 12 bases between. The CDR3, as DNA: TGTGCCAGCAGCAACCCGGGAAGCTCCTACGAGCAGTACTTC. Protein product: CASSNPGSSYEQYF.

The chain recombines TRBV6-5 with TRBJ1-4; 9 bases align to TRBD1. Germline V gene data show CDR1 as MNHEY and CDR2 as SVGAGI. The J segment lost 7 bases and the V segment lost 5 bases, leaving 5 bases of the junction unmatched. The CDR3 has 14 residues. CDR3 DNA sequence: TGTGCCAGCAGTCGGACAGGGGTTGGTGAAAAACTGTTTTTT. As protein: CASSRTGVGEKLFF.

This clone has just one count. V is TRBV7-3 and J is TRBJ2-1; tentative D call: TRBD1 (5 bases). V was pared by 5 bases and J by 4 bases, with 12 bases between. CDR3 length: 14 amino acids. CDR1 and CDR2 (germline): SGHTA, FQGTGA. The CDR3 reads CASSKGTGYNEQFF. The CDR3, as DNA: TGTGCCAGCAGCAAGGGTACAGGATACAATGAGCAGTTCTTC.

The rearrangement uses TRBV7-2 and TRBJ2-1, with TRBD2 identical over 10 bases. The CDR3 spans 16 residues. The ends lost 1 base at V and 3 bases at J; junction bases unmatched: 3. Germline lookup yields CDR1 SGHTA and CDR2 FQGNSA. The DNA for the CDR3 is TGTGCCAGCAGCTTAGTCGGGACTAGCGTCTACAATGAGCAGTTCTTC. Its translation is CASSLVGTSVYNEQFF.

V gene TRBV15 combines with J gene TRBJ2-3, with D maybe TRBD2 (5 bases). V was pared by 5 bases and J by 1 base, with 16 bases between. This CDR3 region has 16 residues. Germline V gives CDR1 LNHNV, CDR2 YYDKDF (reference sequence). CDR3 nucleotides: TGTGCCACCAGCGGCGTGCTGAGCGGAGGCACAGATACGCAGTATTTT. Protein: CATSGVLSGGTDTQYF.

CDR3 loop: CASSRDGGKFF. The CDR3, as DNA: TGCGCCAGCAGCCGCGATGGGGGGAAGTTCTTC. J is TRBJ2-1 and V is TRBV4-1, with D perhaps TRBD2 (6 bases). Between the trimmed V and J ends, which lost 4 bases and 14 bases, there was a span of 12 bases. This CDR3 is 11 amino acids long. Germline V CDR1 and CDR2: MGHRA, YSYEKL.